This T cell receptor (beta chain) was identified in a study of T cells in Graves' hyperthyroidism and ophthalmopathy. Findings and limits, study-wide: Most clonotypes expanded in the thyroid (above 0.001) were also present in blood.

First hyperthyroidism diagnosis is when the blood sample was obtained, before any ophthalmopathy symptoms. A few counts support this clonotype. Its matching antigen is unknown. V lost 0 bases and J 7 bases, leaving 13 bases between the germline ends. The CDR3 is 16 residues long. Germline V lookup: CDR1 SGHTA, CDR2 FQGNSA. RNA transcripts gave rise to amplified TCR beta CDR3 regions. When the TCR CDR3 underwent first-round RT-PCR, the HTBI primer set was used. TCRdb passed the multiplex PCR reads through MiXCR, listing each CDR3 protein once. This sample carries approximately 600,000 distinct CDR3 sequences, around 14% of them seen once, and the ten largest clones take roughly 5.7%.

This clonotype was sampled from a woman younger than 45 with Graves' hyperthyroidism that later progressed to Graves' ophthalmopathy. The chain carries TRBV7-2 and TRBJ1-6; D not certain. The source material was blood. The CDR3 region has the DNA TGTGCCAGCAGCTTAGCTGTGCCGATAGAGAATTCACCCCTCCACTTT. Translation: CASSLAVPIENSPLHF.